This is a list of T cell receptor beta chains from one sample in a study of metastatic and nonmetastatic thyroid tumors. TCRdb re-analyzed the PCR reads using MiXCR. The data hold 25,000 to 30,000 clones, with roughly 26% observed a single time. Sequencing was performed on blood. The receptors originated from a female donor with papillary thyroid cancer or a benign thyroid nodule (not recorded which). Some clones in this sample may be carry-over from other donors' samples. Both conserved end residues are part of each CDR3. The size field is filled for only some rows; it gives once, few, many or a size class.

cdr3_aa clone_size cdr3_length v_call
CSARDRTDYEQYF medium-sized 13 TRBV20-1
CSATSGMAYETQYF - 14 TRBV20-1
CASSITSFGETQYF - 14 TRBV19
CASSSEERRYGYTF medium-sized 14 TRBV28
CASRKQANTDTQYF many 14 TRBV5-1
CASSDPTSGDYEQYF medium-sized 15 TRBV25-1
CASTHVYEQYF few 11 TRBV6-1
CASSEGTGGGETQYF - 15 TRBV2
CASSSGEETQYF few 12 TRBV7-8
CASTIGTVTAETQYF many 15 TRBV6-1
CASNSGRGAEQYF once 13 TRBV3-1
CASSLDQGTNSPLHF - 15 TRBV5-8
CASSYGVFTDTQYF medium-sized 14 TRBV6-2/TRBV6-3
CASSISDSGNTIYF few 14 TRBV19
CASSKQGRNTEAFF - 14 TRBV7-8
CASGFQGPGRGYTF - 14 TRBV12-3/TRBV12-4
CASSSKPSGVTGELFF - 16 TRBV11-2
CIAREGVSSYEQYF - 14 TRBV20-1
CASSPHVGGIGELFF many 15 TRBV12-3/TRBV12-4
CASSSVAGADTQYF many 14 TRBV11-3
CASSQLPMNTEAFF - 14 TRBV12-3/TRBV12-4
CASSPSTGTYYEQYF - 15 TRBV18
CASSLYTGSYEQYF - 14 TRBV7-3
CAWSTLRGGQTSSGNTIYF many 19 TRBV30
CASSLGGLAGYTF - 13 TRBV5-8